This record looks at one T cell receptor beta chain sequence and its context. This clone was seen only a few times. The antigen it recognizes is unknown. Per-base qualities were not stored, and no clone one base away is much larger. The method behind the library was the immunoSEQ multiplex PCR assay. The multiplex PCR relied on a mix of 60 forward primers for TCR Vbeta segments and 13 reverse primers for TCR Jbeta segments. The CDR3 region of rearranged TCR beta genes was amplified from genomic DNA with a multiplex PCR assay. On the Illumina HiSeq System, the amplified TCR beta libraries were sequenced as 87-base-pair reads. The authors' pipeline ran thus. Across the 600 to 700 repertoires, a later analysis counted 75 million to 90 million unique TCR beta chains, approximately 12 million of which were shared by at least two donors. To remove PCR and sequencing errors, raw reads were error-corrected and collapsed into unique sequences using a nearest-neighbor algorithm that merged closely related sequences. Alignment of CDR3 sequences to IMGT reference sequences was used to assign V, D and J gene segments. For a sequence to be retained, a match of at least six nucleotides was required to both a V gene segment and a J gene segment. A rearrangement counted as productive if the CDR3 had no stop codons and remained in frame with V and J, and every other rearrangement counted as non-productive. CDR3 was defined according to IMGT convention as the region running from the second conserved V-encoded cysteine to the conserved J-encoded phenylalanine. The earlier analysis of roughly 590 of the donors excluded sequences that lacked an unambiguous match to a single V gene segment. In an earlier analysis of 587 of the donors, V segments were called functional above 56.7% productive rearrangements and were called segregating when the between-donor standard deviation exceeded 5%. To diagnose cytomegalovirus status from the catalog of TCR beta chain sequences, a statistical classification framework was built. In a later analysis, V and J genes were assigned by comparing TCR nucleotide sequences against IMGT/GENE-DB human TR gene sequences. The TCRdist pipeline was used in a later analysis to assign CDR3 sequences and most-parsimonious VDJ recombination scenarios. In a later analysis, each TCR beta chain was defined by its CDR3 amino acid sequence together with its V-gene family, and reads lacking a unique V-gene family were excluded. In a later analysis, approximately 640 highly shared, low-generation-probability nucleotide sequences were removed to address suspected cross-contamination and a sequencing artifact. In a later analysis, a clonal expansion index was calculated for each public chain from normalized within-repertoire ranks of inferred template counts. In a later analysis, generation probabilities were computed with a VDJ recombination model fitted to out-of-frame rearrangements, and the resulting probabilities were checked against IGoR. A later analysis scored TCR-TCR, TCR-HLA and TCR-CMV co-occurrence with hypergeometric tests, applying a repertoire-size bias correction to TCR pairs. A later analysis estimated false discovery rates by permuting HLA or CMV assignments 20 times. In a later analysis, co-occurring TCRs were grouped with DBSCAN, and TCRdist sequence similarity was added when clustering was performed within HLA-allele-positive subsets. Repertoires with fewer than 30,000 or more than 120,000 public chains were left out of co-occurrence clustering, as were four to six repertoires with anomalous nucleotide sharing. TCRdb took this table from immuneACCESS and kept in-frame rearrangements with V and J called. Such tables lack part of the clones; where checked against another copy, unresolved V genes explain under half of the gap, and the rest is unexplained. Clonal size and the V and J genes are those of that table, whereas D and trimming came from the DNA. This sample comprises 85,000 to 100,000 clones, 70% to 80% of them detected only once. About 3.5% of the sample lies in the top ten.

These data originate in a study of cytomegalovirus exposure and HLA in healthy donors (dated by TCRdb to about 2017). In the study overall: In an earlier analysis of 587 of the donors, 276 Gb of sequence data and roughly 100 million unique TCR beta sequences from roughly 180 million T cells were reported. An early release that covered some 640 HLA-typed donors contained 300 to 350 gigabases of sequencing data and tens of millions of unique TCR sequences. Among the approximately 400 genotyped donors, around 81% belonged to the genetic ancestry cluster associated with self-reported Caucasian donors. The study aimed to test whether signatures of past pathogen exposure could be identified by cataloging public T cell receptors. The T cell repertoires of 666 subjects were profiled by immunosequencing and related to cytomegalovirus serostatus. Along with the roughly 700-subject first cohort, a separate validation cohort of around 110 different subjects was used. High-throughput TCR immunosequencing, statistical association of individual TCRs with disease status, and machine learning were combined to predict cytomegalovirus infection status. A later analysis re-analyzed previously published TCR beta repertoires from 550 to 700 donors and added high-resolution HLA genotyping to study TCR occurrence patterns. Rather than drawing on any new phenotypic data, the later analysis identified candidate immune exposures from TCR beta sequences and the way those sequences occurred across donors. In an earlier analysis of 587 of the donors, high-throughput TCR beta sequencing was used to judge whether each TCR beta V gene segment behaved as functional or pseudogenic. Donor age, sex, ethnicity and CMV serostatus were compiled alongside the repertoire data. Genome-wide SNP genotypes for about three fifths of the roughly 670 donors were used in a later genetic analysis, which treated that subset as a discovery cohort. Every discovery cohort repertoire had been produced on one sequencing platform. Both class I and class II loci were covered by HLA typing, at four-digit resolution. Typing coverage varied by locus: about 620-630 donors for A, B, C, DRB1 and DQB1; under 550 for DQA1; over 600 for DPA1; more than 450 for DPB1. Because of strong linkage in the cohort, 5 or 6 DR-DQ haplotypes were treated as single units for association and clustering. On average, around 200,000 unique TCR beta nucleotide sequences were sequenced per donor among some 420 genotyped donors of the cohort, with roughly 18% of those sequences being non-productive. General conclusions and limits of the study: In a later analysis, most CMV-associated TCR beta chains were found to appear HLA-restricted, with HLA associations seemingly driven largely by CMV exposure. In both the original and validation cohorts, the classifier was reported to diagnose cytomegalovirus status with high specificity and sensitivity. This cohort had only TCR beta chains sequenced, and the lack of alpha or paired-chain data limited which features could be detected. When HLA alleles, especially DR and DQ, strongly co-occurred, TCR associations were difficult to assign to individual alleles. Because HLA typing was unavailable for some donors at each locus, only the typed subset was used in association tests. The authors suggested that the approach could potentially be generalized to other disease states and immunological phenotypes. Correlated functional status among segregating V segments might be attributable to linkage disequilibrium, but an unknown experimental factor could not be ruled out. In an earlier analysis of 587 of the donors, most TCR beta V segments appeared in productive rearrangements about 90% or about 30% of the time, broadly matching IMGT annotations. The only immune exposure information available for the cohort was CMV serostatus. Specific HLA alleles were associated with roughly 16,000 TCR beta sequences at a false discovery rate of 0.05 in a later analysis. Most TCR sequences were seen in very few donors, while some public TCRs were found in many individuals. Because counts were too low, 15 to 20 rarely observed V segments, including chromosome 9 orphons, were excluded from the earlier analysis of around 590 of the donors. In a later genetic analysis, fewer N-insertions in productive TCRs were reported among donors in an Asian-associated ancestry cluster than the roughly 640-donor mean. A later analysis found that TCR association rates varied across HLA loci, with DRB1 alleles showing the most associated TCRs and HLA-C alleles the fewest. Compared with equally common non-associated chains, HLA-associated TCR beta chains in a later analysis were more clonally expanded and had lower generation probabilities. A few of the identified cytomegalovirus-associated TCR beta chains were confirmed in vitro to be specific for cytomegalovirus antigens. Sequencing depth was assumed to be roughly uniform across donors in the presence/absence analyses, though that assumption may not hold. A further reported finding was that TCR beta sequences accurately predicted the HLA-A and HLA-B alleles for most subjects in the first cohort. A cluster of highly shared sequence variants was judged likely to be a technical artifact of the sequencing pipeline. A later genetic analysis associated a missense DCLRE1C variant with V-gene and J-gene trimming of TCR beta chains, and an independent cohort replicated the association. In a later analysis, several top co-occurrence clusters were reported to appear linked to parvovirus B19, influenza, CMV and Epstein-Barr virus. The study gave a list of under 200 TCR beta chains associated with cytomegalovirus.

The cohort consisted of fewer than 700 healthy bone marrow donors. All cohort members were sampled while nominally healthy, although unrecorded immune exposures were likely present. The donor tested CMV seropositive and was one of the 289 seropositive cohort members. A peripheral blood sample was provided by each donor, and peripheral blood mononuclear cells were used for TCR beta sequencing. The Qiagen DNeasy Blood Extraction Kit was used to extract genomic DNA from the blood cell samples. Input material: PBMCs. The receptor's source is a male donor in good health and CMV-seropositive.

The CDR3 protein: CASSRDLGGTEAFF. The sequence in DNA is TGTGCCAGCAGTAGGGACCTCGGAGGGACTGAAGCTTTCTTT. The chain uses TRBV6-5 and TRBJ1-1; TRBD1 is possibly the D segment (5 matching bases). V is reduced by 5 bases and J by 5 bases, leaving a spacing of 15 bases between them. The CDR3 runs 14 amino acids, cysteine and phenylalanine included. The CDR3 DNA has 42 bases and is translated from base 1. From a lookup of the germline V gene, CDR1 and CDR2 are MNHEY and SVGAGI.